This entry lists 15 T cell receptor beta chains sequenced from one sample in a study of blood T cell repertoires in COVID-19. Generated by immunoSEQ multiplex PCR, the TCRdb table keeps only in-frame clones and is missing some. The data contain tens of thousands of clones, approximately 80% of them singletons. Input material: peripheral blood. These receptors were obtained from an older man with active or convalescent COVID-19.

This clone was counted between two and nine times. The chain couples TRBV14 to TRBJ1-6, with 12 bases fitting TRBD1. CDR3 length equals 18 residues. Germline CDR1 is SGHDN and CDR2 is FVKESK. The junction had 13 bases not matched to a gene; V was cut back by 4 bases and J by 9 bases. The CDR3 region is CASSLRGAGTGGASPLHF. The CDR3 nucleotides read TGTGCCAGCAGCCTAAGAGGGGCTGGGACAGGGGGCGCTTCACCCCTCCACTTT.

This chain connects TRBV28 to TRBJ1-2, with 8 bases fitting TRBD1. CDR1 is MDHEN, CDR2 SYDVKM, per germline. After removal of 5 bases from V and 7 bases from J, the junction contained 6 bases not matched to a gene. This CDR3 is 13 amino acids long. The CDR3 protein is CASSVLTGVGYTF. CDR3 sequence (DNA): TGTGCCAGCAGTGTACTGACAGGGGTTGGCTACACCTTC.

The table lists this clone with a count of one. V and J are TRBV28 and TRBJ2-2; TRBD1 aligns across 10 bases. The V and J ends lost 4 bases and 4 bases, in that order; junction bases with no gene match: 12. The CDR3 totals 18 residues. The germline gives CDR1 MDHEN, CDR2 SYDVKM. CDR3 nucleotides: TGTGCCAGCAGTTCCGGGACAGGGGAAAACCAAAGCACCGGGGAGCTGTTTTTT. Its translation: CASSSGTGENQSTGELFF.

This chain's CDR3 is CATSASPTYEQYF. CDR3 bases: TGTGCCACCAGTGCTAGCCCAACCTACGAGCAGTACTTC. This rearrangement joins TRBV24-1 to TRBJ2-7; TRBD2 is a possible D gene (5 bases). The V end was cut by 5 bases, the J end by 2 bases, with 9 bases between. The CDR3 has 13 residues. Germline CDR1 is KGHDR and CDR2 is SFDVKD.

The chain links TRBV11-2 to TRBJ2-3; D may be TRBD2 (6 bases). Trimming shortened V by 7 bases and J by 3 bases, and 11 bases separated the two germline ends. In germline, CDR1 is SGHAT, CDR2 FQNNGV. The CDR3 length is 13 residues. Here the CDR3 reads CASMFAGTDTQYF. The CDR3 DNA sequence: TGTGCCAGCATGTTTGCGGGAACAGATACGCAGTATTTT. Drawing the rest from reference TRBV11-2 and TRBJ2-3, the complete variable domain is EAGVAQSPRYKIIEKRQSVAFWCNPISGHATLYWYQQILGQGPKLLIQFQNNGVVDDSQLPKDRFSAERLKGVDSTLKIQPAKLEDSAVYLCASMFAGTDTQYFGPGTRLTVL.

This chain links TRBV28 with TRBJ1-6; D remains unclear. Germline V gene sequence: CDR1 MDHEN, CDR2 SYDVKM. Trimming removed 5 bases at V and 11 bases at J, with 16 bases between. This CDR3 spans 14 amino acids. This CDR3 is CASSPRLGRAPLHF. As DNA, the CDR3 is TGTGCCAGCAGTCCGAGACTGGGTCGGGCACCCCTCCACTTT.

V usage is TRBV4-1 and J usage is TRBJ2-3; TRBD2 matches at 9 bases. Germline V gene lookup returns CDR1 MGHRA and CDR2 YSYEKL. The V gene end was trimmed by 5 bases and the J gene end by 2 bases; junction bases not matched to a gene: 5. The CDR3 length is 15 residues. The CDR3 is CASSYVAGDTDTQYF. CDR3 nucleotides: TGCGCCAGCAGCTACGTAGCGGGGGACACAGATACGCAGTATTTT.

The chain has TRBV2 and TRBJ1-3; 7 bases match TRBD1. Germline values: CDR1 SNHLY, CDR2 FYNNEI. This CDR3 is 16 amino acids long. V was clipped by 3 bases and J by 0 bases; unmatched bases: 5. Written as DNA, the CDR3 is TGTGCCAGCAGTGACGGGACAGCCACCTCTGGAAACACCATATATTTT. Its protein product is CASSDGTATSGNTIYF.

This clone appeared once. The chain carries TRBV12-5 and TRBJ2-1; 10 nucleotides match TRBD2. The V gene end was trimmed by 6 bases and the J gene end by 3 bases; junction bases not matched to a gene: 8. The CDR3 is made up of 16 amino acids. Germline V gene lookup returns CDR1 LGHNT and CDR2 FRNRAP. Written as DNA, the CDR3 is TGTGCTAGTGGCTCCCCTAGCGGGAGCTACTACAATGAGCAGTTCTTC. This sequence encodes CASGSPSGSYYNEQFF.

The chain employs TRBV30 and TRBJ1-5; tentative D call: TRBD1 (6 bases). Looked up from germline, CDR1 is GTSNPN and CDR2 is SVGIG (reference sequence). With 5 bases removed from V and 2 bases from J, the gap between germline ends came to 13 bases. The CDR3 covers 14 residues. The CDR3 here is CAWSGDEGNQPQHF. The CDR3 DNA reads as TGTGCCTGGTCAGGGGACGAAGGCAATCAGCCCCAGCATTTT.

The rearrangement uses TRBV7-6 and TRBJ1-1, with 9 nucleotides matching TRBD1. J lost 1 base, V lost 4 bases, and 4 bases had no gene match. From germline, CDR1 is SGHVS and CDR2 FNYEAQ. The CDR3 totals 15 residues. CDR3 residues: CASSSTGGENTEAFF. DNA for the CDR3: TGTGCCAGCAGCTCGACAGGGGGGGAGAACACTGAAGCTTTCTTT. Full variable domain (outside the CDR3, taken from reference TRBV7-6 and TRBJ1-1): GAGVSQSPRYKVTKRGQDVALRCDPISGHVSLYWYRQALGQGPEFLTYFNYEAQQDKSGLPNDRFSAERPEGSISTLTIQRTEQRDSAMYRCASSSTGGENTEAFFGQGTRLTVV.

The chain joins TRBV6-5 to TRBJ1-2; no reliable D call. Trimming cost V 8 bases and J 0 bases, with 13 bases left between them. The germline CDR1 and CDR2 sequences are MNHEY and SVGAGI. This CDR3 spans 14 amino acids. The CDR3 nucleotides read TGTGCCAGCTCGGGCAGGACTACTAACTATGGCTACACCTTC. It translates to CASSGRTTNYGYTF.

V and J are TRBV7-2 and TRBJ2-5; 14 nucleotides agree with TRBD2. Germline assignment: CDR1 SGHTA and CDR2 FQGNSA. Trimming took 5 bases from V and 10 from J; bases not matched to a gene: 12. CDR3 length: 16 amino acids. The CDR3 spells CASSPSGLAGGADQYF. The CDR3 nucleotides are TGTGCCAGCAGCCCCTCCGGACTAGCGGGAGGAGCGGACCAGTACTTC. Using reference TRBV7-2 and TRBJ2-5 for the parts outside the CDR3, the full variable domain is GAGVSQSPSNKVTEKGKDVELRCDPISGHTALYWYRQSLGQGLEFLIYFQGNSAPDKSGLPSDRFSAERTGGSVSTLTIQRTQQEDSAVYLCASSPSGLAGGADQYFGPGTRLLVL.

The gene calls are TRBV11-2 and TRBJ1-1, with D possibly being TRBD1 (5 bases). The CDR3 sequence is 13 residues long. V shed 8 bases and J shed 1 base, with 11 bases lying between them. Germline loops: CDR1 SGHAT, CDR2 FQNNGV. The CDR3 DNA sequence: TGTGCCAGCCGATTGACAGCGAACACTGAAGCTTTCTTT. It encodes CASRLTANTEAFF.

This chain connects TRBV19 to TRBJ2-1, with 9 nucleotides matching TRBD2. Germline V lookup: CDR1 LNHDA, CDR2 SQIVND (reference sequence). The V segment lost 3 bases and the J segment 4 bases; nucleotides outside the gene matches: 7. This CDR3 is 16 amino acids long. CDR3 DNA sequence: TGTGCCAGTAGTATGGGGCTAGCGGGACCGTACAATGAGCAGTTCTTC. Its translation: CASSMGLAGPYNEQFF.